This T cell receptor (beta chain) originates from a study of T cell responses to AZD1222 COVID-19 vaccine. Method: immunoSEQ multiplex PCR; TCRdb's copy keeps in-frame clones and lacks some. The sample contains 120,000 or so clones, 80% to 90% of which appear only once. The germline V gene encodes CDR1 SGHTA and CDR2 FQGNSA. The J segment lost 2 bases and the V segment lost 1 base, leaving 8 bases of the junction unmatched. This CDR3 has 18 residues. The clonotype originates from an adult in good health. The sequencing here drew on peripheral blood, taken on day 0 of AZD1222 vaccination. The chain links TRBV7-2 to TRBJ2-7; 13 positions match TRBD2. The CDR3 coding sequence is TGTGCCAGCAGCTTAGGAGTTGGGACTAGCGGGGTAACCTACGAGCAGTACTTC. Its protein is CASSLGVGTSGVTYEQYF.